This is a list of T cell receptor beta chains from one sample in a study of identifying expanded T cells in peripheral blood. Clones were sequenced by immunoSEQ multiplex PCR, and TCRdb holds only the in-frame ones, with some missing. This table has approximately 57,000 clones, 89% appearing once. Specimen: blood. The receptors derive from a person aged 18 to 70 in good health. Each CDR3 is given with its conserved first and last residue. The D gene is left open where the match is weak. Only some rows state a clone size, as once, few, many or a class for expanded clones.

size,D,V,J,DNA,CDR3
-,-,TRBV5-1,TRBJ2-1,TGCGCCAGCAGCTTGGGACAGGAGCAGTTCTTC,CASSLGQEQFF
-,TRBD1,TRBV5-6,TRBJ2-2,TGTGCCAGCAGCGGGACAGGGTCCACCGGGGAGCTGTTTTTT,CASSGTGSTGELFF
-,-,TRBV10-3,TRBJ2-3,TGTGCCATCAGTGACAGCACAGATACGCAGTATTTT,CAISDSTDTQYF
-,TRBD1,TRBV28,TRBJ1-2,TGTGCCAGCAGTGAGTCGGGACAGGGCCCCACTAACTATGGCTACACCTTC,CASSESGQGPTNYGYTF
-,TRBD1,TRBV30,TRBJ2-7,TGTGCCTGGGGTCCCGGGACAGCCCCCTACGAGCAGTACTTC,CAWGPGTAPYEQYF
-,-,TRBV5-1,TRBJ2-3,TGCGCCAGCAGCTTGGAGCAGAGAGGAGATACGCAGTATTTT,CASSLEQRGDTQYF
-,-,TRBV7-8,TRBJ1-2,TGTGCCAGCAGCTTAGACCCCCGGGGGAGCCACTATGGCTACACCTTC,CASSLDPRGSHYGYTF
-,-,TRBV6-9,TRBJ2-7,TGTGCCAGCAGTTATACCCGGCCGACCGTAGCCTACGAGCAGTACTTC,CASSYTRPTVAYEQYF
-,-,TRBV7-6,TRBJ2-7,TGTGCCAGCAGCTTAGGTTCCCTCCTTAGTTCCTACGAGCAGTACTTC,CASSLGSLLSSYEQYF
-,-,TRBV11-1,TRBJ2-7,TGTGCCAGCAGCTTAGGCCACCGGGACCTCTTACCCCTCGAGCAGTACTTC,CASSLGHRDLLPLEQYF
-,-,TRBV10-3,TRBJ1-5,TGTGCCATCAGTGAGGTGGGGTTTGATTCAAGCAATCAGCCCCAGCATTTT,CAISEVGFDSSNQPQHF
-,-,TRBV28,TRBJ2-7,TGTGCCAGCAGGGCGAACAAAGGCCCGGAGGGGGTGCAGTACTTC,CASRANKGPEGVQYF
-,-,TRBV7-9,TRBJ2-3,TGTGCCAGCAGCTACAATGTAGATACGCAGTATTTT,CASSYNVDTQYF
-,TRBD2,TRBV19,TRBJ2-1,TGTGCCAGTAGTAGAAAACCGACTAGCGGGGCCAACAATGAGCAGTTCTTC,CASSRKPTSGANNEQFF
-,-,TRBV25-1,TRBJ2-2,TGTGCCAGCAGTTCAACCGGGACAGCGGGCGGGGAGCTGTTTTTT,CASSSTGTAGGELFF
-,-,TRBV2,TRBJ2-7,TGTGCCAGCAGTATACAGGCTTTCTACGAGCAGTACTTC,CASSIQAFYEQYF
-,-,TRBV6-5,TRBJ1-2,TGTGCCAGCAGCTATTCAGGACAGTCTAACTATGGCTACACCTTC,CASSYSGQSNYGYTF
-,-,TRBV11-2,TRBJ2-5,TGTGCCAGCAGCGTCGAGGAGACCCAGTACTTC,CASSVEETQYF
-,-,TRBV28,TRBJ1-1,TGTGCCAGCAGCTCGGGGACGTTTAACACTGAAGCTTTCTTT,CASSSGTFNTEAFF
-,TRBD1,TRBV9,TRBJ1-1,TGTGCCAGCAGCCGGACAGGGGGATTGAACACTGAAGCTTTCTTT,CASSRTGGLNTEAFF
-,-,TRBV10-3,TRBJ2-3,TGTGCCATCAGTGGTGGGATCTCTAGCACAGATACGCAGTATTTT,CAISGGISSTDTQYF
-,TRBD2,TRBV14,TRBJ2-7,TGTGCCAGCAGTCAACTCGTCCGGAGCGGGGGCCTCTACGAGCAGTACTTC,CASSQLVRSGGLYEQYF
-,TRBD2,TRBV6-6,TRBJ2-7,TGTGCCAGCAGTGGGACTAGCGGGGCCACAGAGCAGTACTTC,CASSGTSGATEQYF
-,-,TRBV29-1,TRBJ2-1,TGCAGCGCTGAGGGATGGTCCAATGAGCAGTTCTTC,CSAEGWSNEQFF
-,-,TRBV28,TRBJ1-5,TGTGCCAGCGGGGAAACAGGAGCCCATAGCAATCAGCCCCAGCATTTT,CASGETGAHSNQPQHF
-,TRBD1,TRBV4-3,TRBJ1-2,TGCGCCAGCAGCCCAGAGATCGGACAGGATCTTTACTATGGCTACACCTTC,CASSPEIGQDLYYGYTF
once,TRBD1,TRBV19,TRBJ1-3,TGTGCCAGTAGTATCTCCGGGACAGGCAACTCTGGAAACACCATATATTTT,CASSISGTGNSGNTIYF
-,TRBD2,TRBV25-1,TRBJ2-3,TGTTCCACTAGCGCTGTTAGAGATACGCAGTATTTT,CSTSAVRDTQYF
-,-,TRBV7-2,TRBJ1-2,TGTGCCAGCAGCTCAGTCTATGGCTACACCTTC,CASSSVYGYTF
once,TRBD1,TRBV7-8,TRBJ2-4,TGTGCCAGCAGCTTATCTTACAGGGGCGCCAAAAACATTCAGTACTTC,CASSLSYRGAKNIQYF
-,TRBD1,TRBV20-1,TRBJ1-2,TGCAGTGCTGACAGGGATGGCTACACCTTC,CSADRDGYTF
-,-,TRBV28,TRBJ2-7,TGTGCCAGCAGTTTGGGTCAGGGATCCTACGAGCAGTACTTC,CASSLGQGSYEQYF
-,TRBD2,TRBV28,TRBJ2-3,TGTGCCAGCAGTCTACCCCTAGCGGGGGGCTCGCGAGATACGCAGTATTTT,CASSLPLAGGSRDTQYF
-,-,TRBV11-3,TRBJ2-7,TGTGCCAGCAGCTTACAGGTTGGAGCTGGCGAGCAGTACTTC,CASSLQVGAGEQYF
-,-,TRBV2,TRBJ1-1,TGTGCCAGCCCTACTAGGACAGTGAACACTGAAGCTTTCTTT,CASPTRTVNTEAFF
-,-,TRBV5-1,TRBJ1-1,TGCGCCAGCAGCCCTTCCGGGACACGGAACACTGAAGCTTTCTTT,CASSPSGTRNTEAFF
-,TRBD1,TRBV7-8,TRBJ1-3,TGTGCCAGCAGCTTAGACCCCGGACAGGACTACTCTGGAAACACCATATATTTT,CASSLDPGQDYSGNTIYF
-,-,TRBV19,TRBJ2-1,TGTGCCACCCTTTCGACAAAAGCCTACAATGAGCAGTTCTTC,CATLSTKAYNEQFF
-,-,TRBV19,TRBJ2-1,TGTGCCAGTAGTAAATACTCCTACAATGAGCAGTTCTTC,CASSKYSYNEQFF
-,-,TRBV5-1,TRBJ2-1,TGCGCCAGCAGCTTATACAGGGCCGGTGAGCAGTTCTTC,CASSLYRAGEQFF
-,-,TRBV5-1,TRBJ2-7,TGCGCCAGCAGTGGGCAGTACGAGCAGTACTTC,CASSGQYEQYF
-,-,TRBV7-2,TRBJ2-2,TGTGCCAGCAGCTTAGAGAGCGCCGGGGAGCTGTTTTTT,CASSLESAGELFF
-,-,TRBV2,TRBJ1-2,TGTGCCAGCAGGTCGTACTATGGCTACACCTTC,CASRSYYGYTF
-,-,TRBV18,TRBJ1-1,TGTGCCAGCTCACCACGTTCAGGGACCTTTGTGAGGGGTGAAGCTTTCTTT,CASSPRSGTFVRGEAFF
few,TRBD2,TRBV5-5,TRBJ2-1,TGTGCCAGCAGCTTTGGCGCTAAACTAGCGGGAAGCTCCTACAATGAGCAGTTCTTC,CASSFGAKLAGSSYNEQFF